These 20 T cell receptor beta chains came from one sample sequenced in a study of cytomegalovirus exposure and HLA in healthy donors. With 60 Vbeta and 13 Jbeta primers, the PCR was carried out. Clones were read by immunoSEQ multiplex PCR, and TCRdb kept only the in-frame ones, dropping some. The table includes roughly 130,000 clones, roughly 80% detected once. Material: PBMCs. These receptors originate from a middle-aged man in good health and CMV-seronegative.

The rearrangement joins TRBV10-3 to TRBJ2-7; D uncertain. This CDR3 is 13 amino acids long. V gave up 0 bases and J gave up 2 bases, with 5 bases separating them. CDR1 ENHRY and CDR2 SYGVKD come from the germline V gene. The CDR3 spells CAISESSTYEQYF. CDR3 bases: TGTGCCATCAGTGAGTCGAGTACCTACGAGCAGTACTTC.

This clone is a singleton in its sample. V is TRBV28 and J is TRBJ1-3; TRBD1 agrees at 8 bases. Looked up from germline, CDR1 is MDHEN and CDR2 is SYDVKM. This CDR3 is built from 15 residues. V shed 5 bases and J 3 bases; nucleotides not matched to a gene: 6. This chain's CDR3 is CASSQGAGYGNTIYF. Written as DNA, the CDR3 is TGTGCCAGCAGTCAGGGGGCGGGATATGGAAACACCATATATTTT.

The chain combines TRBV29-1 with TRBJ1-4; the D gene is possibly TRBD1 (5 bases). V shed 4 bases and J shed 3 bases, with 9 bases lying between them. The CDR3 length is 13 residues. Germline V lookup: CDR1 SQVTM, CDR2 ANQGSEA. CDR3 coding DNA: TGCAGCGTTGGTCAGGGTCCTAATGAAAAACTGTTTTTT. Amino acids: CSVGQGPNEKLFF.

The chain uses TRBV5-1 and TRBJ1-1; 11 bases agree with TRBD1. The junction had 10 bases not matched to a gene; V was cut back by 4 bases and J by 2 bases. Germline V gene lookup returns CDR1 SGHRS and CDR2 YFSETQ. The CDR3 consists of 17 residues. Written as DNA, the CDR3 is TGCGCCAGCAGCCAGGGGGACAGGGGGTATGTTAACACTGAAGCTTTCTTT. Protein sequence: CASSQGDRGYVNTEAFF.

The chain recombines TRBV7-2 with TRBJ2-3, with 13 bases identical to TRBD2. The CDR3 sequence is 16 residues long. Germline loops: CDR1 SGHTA, CDR2 FQGNSA. The ends lost 5 bases at V and 8 bases at J; junction bases unmatched: 10. CDR3: CASSIGLAGAQSTQYF. In DNA form, the CDR3 reads TGTGCCAGCAGCATAGGACTAGCGGGAGCCCAGTCTACGCAGTATTTT.

The J gene is TRBJ1-2, the V gene TRBV19; a possible D gene is TRBD1 (6 bases). The CDR3 sequence is 13 residues long. Trimming stripped 6 bases from V and 3 bases from J, with 11 bases between. From germline, CDR1 is LNHDA and CDR2 SQIVND (reference sequence). CDR3 coding DNA: TGTGCCAGTAGCCCGGACAGTTACTATGGCTACACCTTC. The encoded protein is CASSPDSYYGYTF.

The chain combines TRBV30 with TRBJ1-2, with TRBD1 matching 10 bases. The J segment lost 7 bases and the V segment lost 5 bases, leaving 7 bases of the junction unmatched. CDR3 length: 13 amino acids. Germline V gene data show CDR1 as GTSNPN and CDR2 as SVGIG (reference sequence). In nucleotides, the CDR3 is TGTGCCTGGGGCTCCGGGACAGGGGTTGGCTACACCTTC. Its protein is CAWGSGTGVGYTF.

The V and J genes are TRBV18 and TRBJ2-3; 7 bases fit TRBD1. This CDR3 has 15 amino acids. The germline V gene encodes CDR1 KGHSH and CDR2 LQKENI. With V trimmed by 6 bases and J by 3 bases, 9 bases remained unmatched. The CDR3 loop is CASSLDRVGTDTQYF. Here the CDR3 DNA reads TGTGCCAGCTCCCTCGACAGGGTTGGGACAGATACGCAGTATTTT. Combining the CDR3 with reference TRBV18 and TRBJ2-3 gives the whole variable domain NAGVMQNPRHLVRRRGQEARLRCSPMKGHSHVYWYRQLPEEGLKFMVYLQKENIIDESGMPKERFSAEFPKEGPSILRIQQVVRGDSAAYFCASSLDRVGTDTQYFGPGTRLTVL.

The J gene is TRBJ1-1, the V gene TRBV28, with a tentative D call TRBD1 (6 bases). The CDR3 sequence is 13 residues long. Germline loops: CDR1 MDHEN, CDR2 SYDVKM. The V and J ends lost 5 bases and 10 bases respectively, with 17 bases between them. CDR3 in DNA: TGTGCCAGCAGTCCTGGACAGTGGGGTATAGCTTTCTTT. It codes for CASSPGQWGIAFF.

The V gene is TRBV5-6, the J gene TRBJ1-4, with D tentatively TRBD1 (5 bases). V shed 3 bases and J shed 0 bases, with 12 bases lying between them. The CDR3 covers 16 residues. Looked up from germline, CDR1 is SGHDT and CDR2 is YYEEEE. The CDR3 bases are TGTGCCAGCAGCTCCCAGGGTGGGGCAACTAATGAAAAACTGTTTTTT. Translating gives CASSSQGGATNEKLFF.

This rearrangement joins TRBV28 to TRBJ2-7, with D perhaps matching TRBD1 (6 bases). The CDR3 sequence is 12 residues long. CDR1 is MDHEN, CDR2 SYDVKM, per germline. The CDR3, as DNA: TGTGTCACCCAGGACAGAAGATACGAGCAGTACTTC. As protein: CVTQDRRYEQYF.

The chain combines TRBV12-5 with TRBJ2-1, with TRBD1 as a possible D gene (5 bases). This CDR3 has 16 amino acids. Per the germline V gene, CDR1 is LGHNT and CDR2 is FRNRAP. Trimming took 1 base from V and 4 from J, leaving 14 bases between them. CDR3 DNA sequence: TGTGCTAGTGGTTTGGGAACAGGTGCCCGTTACAATGAGCAGTTCTTC. Translation gives CASGLGTGARYNEQFF.

This sequence joins TRBV7-6 and TRBJ2-2; D is perhaps TRBD2 (6 bases). From germline, CDR1 is SGHVS and CDR2 FNYEAQ. Trimming pared 7 bases from V and 0 bases from J, leaving 15 bases between. CDR3 length equals 16 residues. The CDR3: CASTLRAGTNTGELFF. The CDR3 DNA reads as TGTGCCAGCACCCTTAGAGCGGGTACGAACACCGGGGAGCTGTTTTTT. Drawing the rest from reference TRBV7-6 and TRBJ2-2, the complete variable domain is GAGVSQSPRYKVTKRGQDVALRCDPISGHVSLYWYRQALGQGPEFLTYFNYEAQQDKSGLPNDRFSAERPEGSISTLTIQRTEQRDSAMYRCASTLRAGTNTGELFFGEGSRLTVL.

The rearrangement links TRBV15 to TRBJ2-3; 8 bases fit TRBD2. CDR3 length equals 15 residues. V trimming: 5 bases; J trimming: 5 bases; junction bases outside the gene matches: 9. Looked up from germline, CDR1 is LNHNV and CDR2 is YYDKDF (reference sequence). CDR3 amino acids: CATSLGSGSEDTQYF. As DNA, the CDR3 is TGTGCCACCAGCCTAGGAAGCGGGAGCGAAGATACGCAGTATTTT.

The chain couples TRBV7-9 to TRBJ2-3, with D possibly being TRBD1 (6 bases). V lost 3 bases to trimming and J lost 1 base, with 11 bases between them. CDR3 length equals 15 residues. The germline V gene has CDR1 SEHNR and CDR2 FQNEAQ (reference sequence). CDR3 sequence (DNA): TGTGCCAGCAGCTTGGGGGCCGGGGGCACAGATACGCAGTATTTT. Translation: CASSLGAGGTDTQYF.

The rearrangement joins TRBV4-1 to TRBJ1-4; 7 bases fit TRBD1. The CDR3 is 15 residues long. From germline, CDR1 is MGHRA and CDR2 YSYEKL. V was pared by 6 bases and J by 2 bases, with 6 bases of the junction left unmatched. The CDR3 DNA reads as TGCGCCAGCAGGCAAACAGGGGACACTAATGAAAAACTGTTTTTT. This sequence encodes CASRQTGDTNEKLFF.

The chain couples TRBV6-5 to TRBJ1-2; a possible D gene is TRBD1 (6 bases). The ends were cut back, 5 bases at V and 7 bases at J, with 20 bases in the middle. Germline lookup yields CDR1 MNHEY and CDR2 SVGAGI. The CDR3 spans 15 residues. The CDR3 sequence: CASSKEGHPRGGYTF. The CDR3 DNA is TGTGCCAGCAGTAAAGAGGGACACCCTAGGGGTGGCTACACCTTC.

The J gene is TRBJ1-2, the V gene TRBV28; perhaps TRBD1 as D (6 bases). Between the trimmed V and J ends, which lost 7 bases and 4 bases, there was a span of 10 bases. Germline CDR1 MDHEN, CDR2 SYDVKM. The CDR3 contains 12 residues. The CDR3 DNA sequence: TGTGCCAGCACCGGACAGAGCTATGGCTACACCTTC. Its translation: CASTGQSYGYTF.

This chain links TRBV2 with TRBJ1-1, with unresolved D. There are 14 residues in the CDR3. V lost 1 base, J lost 3 bases, and 9 bases lay in between. Germline V gives CDR1 SNHLY, CDR2 FYNNEI. CDR3 DNA sequence: TGTGCCAGCAGTGAAGGTTCGGGTGACACTGAAGCTTTCTTT. The encoded protein is CASSEGSGDTEAFF.

About this clone: The sample contains more than one DNA sequence encoding this CDR3. The chain links TRBV11-2 to TRBJ1-1, with a weak D call TRBD1 (5 bases). CDR3 length equals 13 residues. Trimming stripped 5 bases from V and 2 bases from J, with 9 bases between. Germline CDR1 and CDR2: SGHAT and FQNNGV. The CDR3 DNA reads TGTGCCAGCAGCGTCGACAGAAACACTGAAGCTTTCTTT. Its protein product is CASSVDRNTEAFF.